This T cell receptor beta chain was identified in a study of T cells after yellow fever vaccination. At the level of the study: Fractions containing few cells were prepared with SMART-Seq v4 Ultra Low Input.

The CDR3 sequence is 15 residues long. V dropped 3 bases and J dropped 5 bases, with 17 bases sitting between them. The germline V gene encodes CDR1 SGDLS and CDR2 YYNGEE. TCRdb redid the calling of the 5' RACE reads with MiXCR, one entry per CDR3 protein. The sample holds some 350,000 distinct CDR3 sequences; over 4% are singletons and the top ten take about 22%. This material consisted of PBMCs, taken 5 days after the yellow fever booster vaccination. The source is a man between 18 and 29 years old who received the YFV17D yellow fever vaccine. This chain joins TRBV9 and TRBJ1-1; the D gene is possibly TRBD1 (6 bases). CDR3 in DNA: TGTGCCAGCAGCGGACAGGTCGAGGGGTGGACTGAAGCTTTCTTT. Protein sequence: CASSGQVEGWTEAFF.